This entry features one TCR beta chain sequence. Antigen: not known. Germline-derived CDR1 and CDR2 are DFQATT and SNEGSKA (reference sequence). The CDR3 has 14 amino acids. This specimen comes from a study of post-analysis software for immune sequencing data. Study at large: The disease courses spanned relapsing-remitting, secondary progressive and progressive-relapsing forms of multiple sclerosis. Study outcomes and limitations: Those with multiple sclerosis, the patient group, showed significantly lower normalized Chao1 diversity than controls. When patients were compared with controls, about five TRBV segments were more frequent, TRBV5-6, TRBV5-1 and TRBV20-1 among them.

Unique molecular identifiers were present in the TCR beta cDNA libraries. T cells numbering roughly 1 to 10 million yielded 450,000 to 600,000 cDNA molecules. TCRdb re-called the PCR reads with MiXCR, one entry per CDR3 protein. The data show about 430,000 distinct CDR3 sequences, 30% to 45% seen once. The chain employs TRBV20-1 and TRBJ2-7; tentatively, D is TRBD1 (5 bases). Gene TRBJ2-1 matches the end of the DNA better, so the J call may be wrong. Sequenced material: blood. This TCR came from a girl aged 2-9 years with multiple sclerosis. The CDR3 protein is CSATTVPLGNEQFF. DNA for the CDR3: TGCAGTGCTACGACAGTACCACTGGGCAATGAGCAGTTCTTC.